One sample yielded the 18 T cell receptor beta chains listed below, sequenced in a study of blood T cell repertoires in COVID-19. Clones were sequenced by immunoSEQ multiplex PCR, and TCRdb holds only the in-frame ones, with some missing. Found here are tens of thousands of clones, 76% of them singletons; the top ten hold 15%. Sequenced material: peripheral blood. All receptors derive from a man in his 60s with COVID-19, enrolled during active disease.

The chain joins TRBV5-5 to TRBJ2-4; TRBD2 matches 8 bases. The J segment lost 9 bases and the V segment lost 3 bases, leaving 20 bases of the junction unmatched. CDR1 and CDR2 from the germline V gene are SGHKS and YYEKEE (reference sequence). The CDR3 extends over 18 amino acids. For the CDR3, the DNA is TGTGCCAGCAGCTCCGTCAGCACTGCAACGGGAGGGCCCAGCATTCAGTACTTC. Translated: CASSSVSTATGGPSIQYF.

The DNA for the CDR3 is TGTGCCAGCTTCCCTACCCCACCTCCGGGAGACATTCAGTACTTC. Translated, it gives CASFPTPPPGDIQYF. The chain carries TRBV6-5 and TRBJ2-4; a possible D gene is TRBD2 (6 bases). This CDR3 has 15 amino acids. CDR1 and CDR2 (germline): MNHEY, SVGAGI. Trimming shortened V by 8 bases and J by 8 bases, and 22 bases separated the two germline ends.

The rearrangement uses TRBV24-1 and TRBJ1-1; TRBD1 aligns across 11 bases. J was trimmed by 5 bases and V by 7 bases; bases with no gene match: 2. CDR1 is KGHDR, CDR2 SFDVKD, per germline. The CDR3 loop spans 13 amino acids. The CDR3 DNA sequence: TGTGCCACCAGAGGACAGGGGGCGACTGAAGCTTTCTTT. This codes for CATRGQGATEAFF.

This clone showed up many times. The CDR3 protein is CASSQEQAPNYGYTF. The CDR3 nucleotides read TGTGCCAGCAGCCAAGAACAGGCACCTAACTATGGCTACACCTTC. The V and J genes are TRBV4-2 and TRBJ1-2; a possible D gene is TRBD1 (5 bases). Germline V gives CDR1 LGHNA, CDR2 YNFKEQ. There are 15 residues in the CDR3. V was shortened by 0 bases and J by 0 bases, with 8 bases between the two germline ends.

The V and J genes are TRBV13 and TRBJ2-3, with TRBD2 matching over 12 bases. The CDR3 has 16 amino acids. CDR1 PRHDT and CDR2 FYEKMQ come from the germline V gene (reference sequence). J gave up 1 base and V 5 bases, and 4 bases lay outside the gene matches. The CDR3 DNA reads as TGTGCCAGCAGCGCCCGACTAGCGGGAGGCACAGATACGCAGTATTTT. It translates to CASSARLAGGTDTQYF.

The chain carries TRBV28 and TRBJ2-7; the match to TRBD1 covers 11 bases. Germline V lookup: CDR1 MDHEN, CDR2 SYDVKM. CDR3 size: 15 residues. With 5 bases clipped from V and 5 bases from J, the junction kept 8 bases outside the gene matches. Here the CDR3 reads CASSTPGTGGHEQYF. CDR3 DNA: TGTGCCAGCAGTACCCCCGGGACAGGGGGTCACGAGCAGTACTTC. Supplemented by reference TRBV28 and TRBJ2-7, the full variable domain reads DVKVTQSSRYLVKRTGEKVFLECVQDMDHENMFWYRQDPGLGLRLIYFSYDVKMKEKGDIPEGYSVSREKKERFSLILESASTNQTSMYLCASSTPGTGGHEQYFGPGTRLTVT.

This clone was observed a single time. V gene TRBV28 combines with J gene TRBJ2-5; 10 bases agree with TRBD2. The germline V gene encodes CDR1 MDHEN and CDR2 SYDVKM. The length of the CDR3 is 18 residues. V dropped 5 bases and J dropped 5; count of bases not matched to a gene: 17. The CDR3 nucleotides read TGTGCCAGCAGTACAGATCCTCCACAGCGGGGGGGCGGGGAGACCCAGTACTTC. This codes for CASSTDPPQRGGGETQYF.

This sequence joins TRBV27 and TRBJ1-1; possibly TRBD1 for D (5 bases). The CDR3 consists of 16 residues. The ends were cut back, 4 bases at V and 4 bases at J, with 19 bases in the middle. From germline, CDR1 is MNHEY and CDR2 SMNVEV (reference sequence). The CDR3 loop reads CASSSIRQGIGTEAFF. Written as DNA, the CDR3 is TGTGCCAGCAGTTCGATAAGGCAGGGTATAGGCACTGAAGCTTTCTTT.

V and J are TRBV30 and TRBJ2-7; the D gene is possibly TRBD2 (6 bases). CDR1 and CDR2 from the germline V gene are GTSNPN and SVGIG (reference sequence). CDR3 size: 15 residues. Trimming left V 2 bases short and J 2 bases short, with 16 bases between. CDR3 sequence: CAWSLGGTGPYEQYF. In DNA, the CDR3 is TGTGCCTGGAGTCTCGGAGGGACCGGACCCTACGAGCAGTACTTC.

This clone was counted between two and nine times. V gene TRBV5-4 combines with J gene TRBJ2-2; 7 positions match TRBD1. J gave up 8 bases and V 3 bases, and 7 bases lay outside the gene matches. The germline V gene encodes CDR1 SGHNT and CDR2 YYREEE (reference sequence). The CDR3 has 14 residues. This chain's CDR3 is CASSSSRGNGELFF. In DNA form, the CDR3 reads TGTGCCAGCAGCTCCAGCAGGGGGAATGGGGAGCTGTTTTTT.

The DNA for the CDR3 is TGTGCCAGTGGCCGACAGAACACTGAAGCTTTCTTT. Amino acid sequence: CASGRQNTEAFF. The rearrangement uses TRBV6-5 and TRBJ1-1; no clear D gene. Trimming removed 9 bases at V and 1 base at J, with 9 bases between. The CDR3 spans 12 residues. Germline assignment: CDR1 MNHEY and CDR2 SVGAGI.

This chain uses TRBV5-1 with TRBJ2-1; 12 positions match TRBD2. CDR1 and CDR2 (germline): SGHRS, YFSETQ. V trimming: 4 bases; J trimming: 4 bases; junction bases outside the gene matches: 9. The CDR3 runs to 17 residues. CDR3 coding DNA: TGCGCCAGCAGCAGCGGGGCCGGGACTAGCGGGTACAATGAGCAGTTCTTC. Translation gives CASSSGAGTSGYNEQFF.

The CDR3 DNA reads TGTGCCAGCAGCCCTCCGGGACTCGCCACAGATACGCAGTATTTT. This gives the protein CASSPPGLATDTQYF. V is TRBV14 and J is TRBJ2-3; TRBD2 is a possible D gene (6 bases). V lost 4 bases to trimming and J lost 2 bases, with 13 bases between them. Germline V gene data show CDR1 as SGHDN and CDR2 as FVKESK. The CDR3 totals 15 residues.

The rearrangement links TRBV21-1 to TRBJ2-1; the table's TRBD2 call for D was not verified on the DNA. TRBV21-1 is labeled a pseudogene. The CDR3 has 18 residues. CDR3 in DNA: TGTGCCAGCAGCTCTCAGTTCACGACTAGCGGGAAAACAGCTGAGCAGTTCTTC. This translates into CASSSQFTTSGKTAEQFF.

This chain uses TRBV28 with TRBJ2-5; tentative D call: TRBD2 (5 bases). V gave up 3 bases and J gave up 4 bases, with 18 bases separating them. CDR1 is MDHEN and CDR2 is SYDVKM in the germline V gene. This CDR3 contains 16 residues. The CDR3 is CASSFSWRVRSETQYF. DNA of the CDR3: TGTGCCAGCAGTTTCTCTTGGCGGGTTCGATCAGAGACCCAGTACTTC.

In regard to this clone: One end of the junction is discordant with germline, which a read error may explain. The J gene is TRBJ1-2, the V gene TRBV20-1; 7 bases map to TRBD1. The germline V gene has CDR1 DFQATT and CDR2 SNEGSKA (reference sequence). CDR3 length: 11 amino acids. Written as DNA, the CDR3 is TGCAGTGCTAAATCCTGGGACAGCGAGGATTTC. This sequence encodes CSAKSWDSEDF.

The V call is TRBV24-1, the J call TRBJ2-7; 7 nucleotides align to TRBD1. Germline lookup yields CDR1 KGHDR and CDR2 SFDVKD. The CDR3 consists of 12 residues. J was trimmed by 12 bases and V by 4 bases; bases with no gene match: 8. The chain's CDR3 is CATSDSRGQRYF. The CDR3 region has the DNA TGTGCCACCAGTGACTCAAGGGGACAGCGGTACTTC.

The genes are TRBV18 and TRBJ2-1; 9 nucleotides align to TRBD2. The length of the CDR3 is 15 residues. Germline-derived CDR1 and CDR2 are KGHSH and LQKENI. J gave up 8 bases and V 2 bases, and 7 bases lay outside the gene matches. CDR3 sequence: CASSPDAGGVHEQFF. In DNA form, the CDR3 reads TGTGCCAGCTCACCAGACGCGGGGGGGGTACATGAGCAGTTCTTC.